These T cell receptor beta chains were read from a single sample in a study of a mutant IDH1 vaccine in newly diagnosed glioma. Assay: immunoSEQ multiplex PCR; the TCRdb copy retains only in-frame clones and omits some. The sample includes about 94,000 clones, nearly 90% of them seen just once. Antigens for these TCRs are unknown. Source: PBMCs, taken from a glioma patient whose treatment included an IDH1 peptide vaccine. Receptors were obtained from a woman aged 50 to 60 with glioma. The CDR3 runs from the conserved cysteine through the conserved F or W. A D gene is named only where the DNA matches it firmly. Where a row states a size, it is once, few, many or the class of an expanded clone; other rows omit it.

abundance	v_gene	d_gene	j_gene	CDR3aa	CDR3nt
.	TRBV12-5	TRBD1	TRBJ1-1	CASGRQGATEAFF	TGTGCTAGTGGTAGACAGGGGGCCACTGAAGCTTTCTTT
.	TRBV28	.	TRBJ2-1	CASSLRLSTGEQFF	TGTGCCAGCAGTCTGCGGCTTTCTACAGGTGAGCAGTTCTTC
.	TRBV19	.	TRBJ2-6	CACEPSGANVLTF	TGTGCCTGCGAACCCTCTGGGGCCAACGTCCTGACTTTC
.	TRBV6-5	.	TRBJ2-3	CASSYSSHTDTQYF	TGTGCTAGCAGTTACTCCTCACACACAGATACGCAGTATTTT
.	TRBV7-8	TRBD1	TRBJ1-1	CASSSDRGPTEAFF	TGTGCCAGCAGCTCGGACAGGGGGCCTACTGAAGCTTTCTTT
.	TRBV4-1	.	TRBJ2-1	CASSQGSRAEGSYNEQFF	TGCGCCAGCAGCCAAGGGAGCAGGGCTGAGGGGAGCTACAATGAGCAGTTCTTC
.	TRBV6-1	.	TRBJ1-5	CASSEDWGVSNQPQHF	TGTGCCAGCAGTGAAGATTGGGGAGTTAGCAATCAGCCCCAGCATTTT
once	TRBV4-1	TRBD2	TRBJ2-7	CASSQARTSGYEQYF	TGCGCCAGCAGCCAGGCGAGGACTAGCGGCTACGAGCAGTACTTC
.	TRBV28	.	TRBJ1-2	CASSEGQNYGYTF	TGTGCCAGCAGCGAGGGACAAAACTATGGCTACACCTTC
once	TRBV5-6	.	TRBJ1-2	CASSLSGRNYGYTF	TGTGCCAGCAGCTTGTCCGGACGGAACTATGGCTACACCTTC
.	TRBV4-1	.	TRBJ1-3	CASSQAGGQNTIYF	TGCGCCAGCAGCCAAGCTGGGGGCCAAAACACCATATATTTT
once	TRBV11-2	TRBD2	TRBJ2-3	CASSLDSGSTDTQYF	TGTGCCAGCAGCTTAGATAGCGGGAGCACAGATACGCAGTATTTT
.	TRBV7-6	TRBD1	TRBJ2-2	CASSEGQGLDTGELFF	TGTGCCAGCAGCGAGGGACAGGGGTTAGACACCGGGGAGCTGTTTTTT
.	TRBV10-1	.	TRBJ2-2	CASSRDPRDTGELFF	TGCGCCAGCAGCCGGGATCCTCGGGACACCGGGGAGCTGTTTTTT
.	TRBV6-5	TRBD2	TRBJ2-3	CASSSSGREEDTQYF	TGTGCCAGCAGCTCCAGCGGGAGGGAGGAAGATACGCAGTATTTT
once	TRBV4-1	.	TRBJ1-5	CASSQVLQGSGQPQHF	TGCGCCAGCAGCCAAGTATTACAGGGATCGGGGCAGCCCCAGCATTTT
.	TRBV23-1	.	TRBJ1-3	CASTIRSGNTIYF	TGCGCCAGCACTATCCGCTCTGGAAACACCATATATTTT
.	TRBV6-5	.	TRBJ2-2	CASSYSLANTGELFF	TGTGCCAGCAGTTACTCACTCGCGAACACCGGGGAGCTGTTTTTT
.	TRBV2	TRBD1	TRBJ2-4	CASSAQGARGIQYF	TGTGCCAGCAGTGCTCAGGGGGCGCGGGGCATTCAGTACTTC
.	TRBV19	.	TRBJ2-7	CASSASGTPSYEQYF	TGTGCCAGTAGCGCCTCCGGGACACCCTCCTACGAGCAGTACTTC
.	TRBV5-1	TRBD1	TRBJ2-2	CASSPPGQGAIGGELFF	TGCGCCAGCAGCCCTCCGGGACAGGGGGCCATTGGCGGGGAGCTGTTTTTT
.	TRBV18	TRBD1	TRBJ1-5	CASSPTGMREPQHF	TGTGCCAGCTCACCGACAGGGATGAGGGAGCCCCAGCATTTT
.	TRBV7-9	.	TRBJ2-5	CASSDRQETQYF	TGTGCCAGCAGCGATCGTCAAGAGACCCAGTACTTC
.	TRBV11-3	.	TRBJ2-3	CASSISGTDTQYF	TGTGCCAGCAGCATTAGCGGCACAGATACGCAGTATTTT
.	TRBV2	TRBD2	TRBJ2-5	CASSGTSVEETQYF	TGTGCCAGCAGCGGGACTAGCGTTGAAGAGACCCAGTACTTC
once	TRBV4-2	TRBD2	TRBJ2-1	CASSQAGSGSPSSYNEQFF	TGTGCCAGCAGCCAAGCAGGTAGCGGGTCCCCAAGCTCCTACAATGAGCAGTTCTTC
.	TRBV30	TRBD1	TRBJ2-3	CAWSHRGDTQYF	TGTGCCTGGAGTCACAGGGGAGATACGCAGTATTTT
.	TRBV30	.	TRBJ1-2	CAGGIHINYGYTF	TGTGCCGGGGGCATCCACATAAACTATGGCTACACCTTC
.	TRBV29-1	.	TRBJ2-5	CSVEDRNWRQQETQYF	TGCAGCGTTGAAGATCGCAACTGGAGACAGCAAGAGACCCAGTACTTC
.	TRBV11-2	.	TRBJ1-2	CASSLDGGGYTF	TGTGCCAGCAGCTTAGATGGGGGTGGCTACACCTTC
.	TRBV7-9	TRBD2	TRBJ2-5	CASSPIAGGGAAETQYF	TGTGCCAGCAGCCCAATAGCGGGAGGGGGCGCCGCGGAGACCCAGTACTTC
.	TRBV25-1	.	TRBJ2-5	CASSERGDYSLLQYF	TGTGCCAGCAGTGAACGGGGCGACTACTCGCTCCTCCAGTACTTC
.	TRBV28	TRBD1	TRBJ1-5	CASRRDRDAQPQHF	TGTGCCAGCAGAAGGGACAGGGATGCTCAGCCCCAGCATTTT
.	TRBV6-6	TRBD1	TRBJ2-7	CATSGTGVEQYF	TGTGCCACCTCCGGGACAGGGGTCGAGCAGTACTTC
.	TRBV10-3	TRBD1	TRBJ2-3	CAISDQGQGADTQYF	TGTGCCATCAGTGACCAAGGACAGGGCGCAGATACGCAGTATTTT
.	TRBV5-1	TRBD2	TRBJ2-1	CASSLTSGSYNEQFF	TGCGCCAGCAGCTTGACTAGCGGGTCCTACAATGAGCAGTTCTTC
.	TRBV28	.	TRBJ1-1	CATRQEINRYTEAFF	TGTGCCACCAGACAGGAGATCAACCGGTACACTGAAGCTTTCTTT
once	TRBV27	TRBD2	TRBJ2-1	CATVSGTSGYNEQFF	TGTGCTACAGTAAGCGGGACTAGCGGCTACAATGAGCAGTTCTTC
.	TRBV11-2	.	TRBJ1-2	CASSLDSGVGSCTF	TGTGCCAGCAGCTTAGATTCGGGAGTCGGGTCTTGCACCTTC
.	TRBV4-2	.	TRBJ2-4	CASSQETLPDIQYF	TGTGCCAGCAGCCAAGAGACTCTTCCTGACATTCAGTACTTC
.	TRBV4-1	TRBD2	TRBJ2-2	CASSPWTSGNTGELFF	TGCGCCAGCAGCCCTTGGACTAGCGGGAACACCGGGGAGCTGTTTTTT
few	TRBV19	.	TRBJ1-1	CASSIGRGTEAFF	TGTGCCAGTAGTATAGGGAGAGGTACTGAAGCTTTCTTT
few	TRBV4-2	.	TRBJ1-2	CASSQVVLNYGYTF	TGTGCCAGCAGCCAAGTCGTACTTAACTATGGCTACACCTTC
.	TRBV10-3	.	TRBJ2-3	CAISGLDTDTQYF	TGTGCCATCAGTGGGTTAGACACAGATACGCAGTATTTT
.	TRBV15	.	TRBJ2-7	CATRPDLAGTYEQYF	TGTGCCACCAGGCCCGATCTGGCAGGAACCTACGAGCAGTACTTC
.	TRBV19	TRBD2	TRBJ2-7	CASSIGGRVLEQYF	TGTGCCAGTAGTATCGGCGGGAGAGTCCTCGAGCAGTACTTC
.	TRBV6-6	TRBD1	TRBJ1-2	CASSQGQGLYGYTF	TGTGCCAGCAGTCAGGGACAGGGGCTATATGGCTACACCTTC
.	TRBV20-1	.	TRBJ2-7	CSASVGYEQYF	TGCAGTGCTAGCGTGGGCTACGAGCAGTACTTC
.	TRBV13	TRBD1	TRBJ1-4	CASSSDRGGEKLFF	TGTGCCAGCAGCTCCGACAGGGGGGGCGAAAAACTGTTTTTT
.	TRBV5-1	.	TRBJ2-3	CASSLGGADTQYF	TGCGCCAGCAGCTTGGGGGGTGCAGATACGCAGTATTTT
.	TRBV10-3	TRBD1	TRBJ1-3	CAASTGGGNTIYF	TGTGCCGCCTCGACAGGGGGCGGAAACACCATATATTTT
.	TRBV7-2	.	TRBJ2-1	CASSSFKRSEQFF	TGTGCCAGCAGCTCATTTAAGAGAAGTGAGCAGTTCTTC
few	TRBV29-1	TRBD2	TRBJ2-2	CSVLLAGTRTGELFF	TGCAGCGTCCTTTTAGCGGGGACCCGCACCGGGGAGCTGTTTTTT